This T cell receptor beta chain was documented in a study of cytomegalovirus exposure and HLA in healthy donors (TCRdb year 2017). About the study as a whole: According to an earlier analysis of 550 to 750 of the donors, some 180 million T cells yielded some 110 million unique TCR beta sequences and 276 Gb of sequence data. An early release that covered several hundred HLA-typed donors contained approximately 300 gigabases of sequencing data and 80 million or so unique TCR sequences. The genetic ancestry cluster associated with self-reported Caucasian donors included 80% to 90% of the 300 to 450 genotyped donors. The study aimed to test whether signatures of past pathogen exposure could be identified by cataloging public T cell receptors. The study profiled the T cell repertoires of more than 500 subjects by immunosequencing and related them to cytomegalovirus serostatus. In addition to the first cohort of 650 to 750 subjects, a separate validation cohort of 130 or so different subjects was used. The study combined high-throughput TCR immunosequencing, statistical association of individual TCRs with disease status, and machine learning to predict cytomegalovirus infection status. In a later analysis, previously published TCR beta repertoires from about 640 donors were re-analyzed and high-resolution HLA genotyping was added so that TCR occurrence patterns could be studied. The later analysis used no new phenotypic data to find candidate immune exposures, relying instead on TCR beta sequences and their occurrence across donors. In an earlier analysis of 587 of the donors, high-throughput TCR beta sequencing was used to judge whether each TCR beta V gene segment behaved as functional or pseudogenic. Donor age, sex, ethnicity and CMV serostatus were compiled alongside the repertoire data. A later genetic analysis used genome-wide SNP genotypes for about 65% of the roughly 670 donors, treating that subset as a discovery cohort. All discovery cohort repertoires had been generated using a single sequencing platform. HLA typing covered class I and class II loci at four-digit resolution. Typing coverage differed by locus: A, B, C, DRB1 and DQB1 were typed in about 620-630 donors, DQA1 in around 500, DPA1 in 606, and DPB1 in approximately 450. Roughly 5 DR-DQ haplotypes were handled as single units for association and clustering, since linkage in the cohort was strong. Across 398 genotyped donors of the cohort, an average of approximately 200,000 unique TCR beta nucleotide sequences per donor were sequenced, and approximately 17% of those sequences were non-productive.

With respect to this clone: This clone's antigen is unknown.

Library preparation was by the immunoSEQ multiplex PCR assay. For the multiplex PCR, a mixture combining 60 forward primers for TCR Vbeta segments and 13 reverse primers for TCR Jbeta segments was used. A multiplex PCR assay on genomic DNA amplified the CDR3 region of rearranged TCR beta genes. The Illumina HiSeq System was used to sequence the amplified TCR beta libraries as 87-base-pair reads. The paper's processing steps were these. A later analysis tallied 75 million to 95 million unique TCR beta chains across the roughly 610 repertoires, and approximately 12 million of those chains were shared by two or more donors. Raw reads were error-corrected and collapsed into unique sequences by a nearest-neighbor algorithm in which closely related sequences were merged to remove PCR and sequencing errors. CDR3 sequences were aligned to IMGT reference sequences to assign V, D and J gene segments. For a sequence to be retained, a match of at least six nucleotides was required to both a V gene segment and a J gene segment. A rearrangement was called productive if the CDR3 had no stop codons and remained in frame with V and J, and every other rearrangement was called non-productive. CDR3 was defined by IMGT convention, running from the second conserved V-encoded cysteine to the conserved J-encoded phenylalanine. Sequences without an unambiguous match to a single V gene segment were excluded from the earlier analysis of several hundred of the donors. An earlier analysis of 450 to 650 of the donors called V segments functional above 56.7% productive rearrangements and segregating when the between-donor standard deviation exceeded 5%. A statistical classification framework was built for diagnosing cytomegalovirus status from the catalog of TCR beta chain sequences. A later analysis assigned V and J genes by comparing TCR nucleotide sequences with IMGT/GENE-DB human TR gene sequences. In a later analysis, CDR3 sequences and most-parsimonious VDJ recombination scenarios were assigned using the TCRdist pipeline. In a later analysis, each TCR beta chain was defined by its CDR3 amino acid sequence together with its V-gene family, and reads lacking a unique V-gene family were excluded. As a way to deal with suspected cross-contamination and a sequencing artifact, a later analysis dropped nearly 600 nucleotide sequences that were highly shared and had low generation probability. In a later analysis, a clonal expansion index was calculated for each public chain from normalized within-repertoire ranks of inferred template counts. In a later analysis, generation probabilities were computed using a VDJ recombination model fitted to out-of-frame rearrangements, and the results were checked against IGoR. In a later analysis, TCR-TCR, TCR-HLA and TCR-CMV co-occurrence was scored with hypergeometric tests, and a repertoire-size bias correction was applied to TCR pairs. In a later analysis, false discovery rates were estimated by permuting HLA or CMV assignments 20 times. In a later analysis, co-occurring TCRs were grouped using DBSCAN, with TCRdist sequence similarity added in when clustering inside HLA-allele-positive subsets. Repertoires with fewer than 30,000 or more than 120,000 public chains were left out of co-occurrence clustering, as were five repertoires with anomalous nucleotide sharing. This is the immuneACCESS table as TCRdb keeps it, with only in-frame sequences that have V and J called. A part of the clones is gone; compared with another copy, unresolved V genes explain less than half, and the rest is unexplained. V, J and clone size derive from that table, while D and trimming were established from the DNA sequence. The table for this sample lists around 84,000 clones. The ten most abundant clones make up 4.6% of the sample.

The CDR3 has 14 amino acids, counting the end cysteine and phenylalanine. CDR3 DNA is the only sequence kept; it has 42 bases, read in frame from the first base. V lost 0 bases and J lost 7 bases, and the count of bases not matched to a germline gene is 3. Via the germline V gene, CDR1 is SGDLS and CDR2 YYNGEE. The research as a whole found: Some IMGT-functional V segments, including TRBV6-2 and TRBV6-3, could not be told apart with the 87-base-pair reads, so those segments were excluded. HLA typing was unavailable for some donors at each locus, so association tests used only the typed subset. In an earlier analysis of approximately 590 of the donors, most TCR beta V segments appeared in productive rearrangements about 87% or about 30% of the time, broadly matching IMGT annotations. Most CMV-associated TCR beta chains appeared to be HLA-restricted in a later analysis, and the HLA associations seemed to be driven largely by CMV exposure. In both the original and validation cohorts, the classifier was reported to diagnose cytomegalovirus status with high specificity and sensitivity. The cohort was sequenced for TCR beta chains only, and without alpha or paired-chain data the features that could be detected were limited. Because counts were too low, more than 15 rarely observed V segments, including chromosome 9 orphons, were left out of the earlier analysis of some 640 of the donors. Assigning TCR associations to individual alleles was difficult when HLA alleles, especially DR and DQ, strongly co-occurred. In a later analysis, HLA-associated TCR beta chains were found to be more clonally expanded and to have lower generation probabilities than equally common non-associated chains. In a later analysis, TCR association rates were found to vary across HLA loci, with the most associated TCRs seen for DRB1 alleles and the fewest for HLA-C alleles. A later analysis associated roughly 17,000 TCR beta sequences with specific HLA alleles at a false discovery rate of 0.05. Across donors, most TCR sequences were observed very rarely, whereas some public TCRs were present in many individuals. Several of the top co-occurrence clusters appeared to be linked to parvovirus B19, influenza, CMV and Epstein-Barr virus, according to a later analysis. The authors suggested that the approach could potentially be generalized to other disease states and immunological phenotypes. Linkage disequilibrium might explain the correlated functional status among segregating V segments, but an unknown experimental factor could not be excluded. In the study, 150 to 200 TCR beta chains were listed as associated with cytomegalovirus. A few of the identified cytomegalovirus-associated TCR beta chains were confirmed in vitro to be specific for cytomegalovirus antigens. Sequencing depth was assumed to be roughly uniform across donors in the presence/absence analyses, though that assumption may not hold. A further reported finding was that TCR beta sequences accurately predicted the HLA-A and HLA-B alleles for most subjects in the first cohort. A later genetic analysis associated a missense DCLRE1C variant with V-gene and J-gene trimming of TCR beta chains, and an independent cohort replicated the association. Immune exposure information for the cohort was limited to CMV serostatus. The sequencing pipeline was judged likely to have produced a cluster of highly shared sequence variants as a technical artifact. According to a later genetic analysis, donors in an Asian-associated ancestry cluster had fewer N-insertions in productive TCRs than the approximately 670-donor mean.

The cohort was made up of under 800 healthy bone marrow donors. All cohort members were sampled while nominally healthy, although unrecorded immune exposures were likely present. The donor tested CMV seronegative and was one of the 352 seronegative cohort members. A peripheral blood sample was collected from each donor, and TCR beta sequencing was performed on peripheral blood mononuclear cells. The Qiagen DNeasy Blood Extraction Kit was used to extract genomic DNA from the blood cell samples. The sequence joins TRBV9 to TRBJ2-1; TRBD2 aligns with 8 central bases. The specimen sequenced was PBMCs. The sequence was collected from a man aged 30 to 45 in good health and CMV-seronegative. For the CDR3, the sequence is CASSVGGGRNEQFF. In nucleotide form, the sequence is TGTGCCAGCAGCGTAGGCGGCGGGAGGAATGAGCAGTTCTTC.